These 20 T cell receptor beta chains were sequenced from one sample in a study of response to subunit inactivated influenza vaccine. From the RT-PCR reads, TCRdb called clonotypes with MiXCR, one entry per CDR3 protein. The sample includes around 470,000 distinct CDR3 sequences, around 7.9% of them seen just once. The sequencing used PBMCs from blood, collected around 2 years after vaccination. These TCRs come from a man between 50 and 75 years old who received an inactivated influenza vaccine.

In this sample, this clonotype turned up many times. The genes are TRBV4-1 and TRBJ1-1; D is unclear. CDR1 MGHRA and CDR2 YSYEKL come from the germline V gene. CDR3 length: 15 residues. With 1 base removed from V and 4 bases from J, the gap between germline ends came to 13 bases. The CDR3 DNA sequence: TGCGCCAGCAGCCAAGGTCCCGTCCCCGGCACTGAAGCTTTCTTT. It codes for CASSQGPVPGTEAFF.

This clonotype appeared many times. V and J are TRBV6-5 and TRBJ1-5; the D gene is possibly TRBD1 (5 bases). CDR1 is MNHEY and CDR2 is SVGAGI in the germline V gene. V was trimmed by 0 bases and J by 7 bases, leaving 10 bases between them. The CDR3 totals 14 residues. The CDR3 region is CASSYSRQGQPQHF. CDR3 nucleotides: TGTGCCAGCAGTTACTCGAGGCAGGGCCAGCCCCAGCATTTT.

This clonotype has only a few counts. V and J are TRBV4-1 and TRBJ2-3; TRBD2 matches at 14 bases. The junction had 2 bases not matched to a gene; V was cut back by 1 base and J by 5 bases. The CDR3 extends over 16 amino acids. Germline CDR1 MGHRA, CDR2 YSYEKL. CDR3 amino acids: CASSQGTSGGLDTQYF. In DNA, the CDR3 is TGCGCCAGCAGCCAAGGGACTAGCGGGGGGCTAGATACGCAGTATTTT.

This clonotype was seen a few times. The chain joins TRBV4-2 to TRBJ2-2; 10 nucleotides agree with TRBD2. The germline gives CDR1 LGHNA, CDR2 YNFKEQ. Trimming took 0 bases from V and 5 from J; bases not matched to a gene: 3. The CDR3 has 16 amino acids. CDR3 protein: CASSQEVSGRTGELFF. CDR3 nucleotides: TGTGCCAGCAGCCAAGAGGTTAGCGGGAGGACCGGGGAGCTGTTTTTT.

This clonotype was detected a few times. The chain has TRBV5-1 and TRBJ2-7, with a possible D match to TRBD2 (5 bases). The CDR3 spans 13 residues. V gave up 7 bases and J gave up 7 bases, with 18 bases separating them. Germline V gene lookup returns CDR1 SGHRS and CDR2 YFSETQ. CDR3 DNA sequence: TGCGCCAGCCGAACTAGAGCGACGGGGGAGCAGTACTTC. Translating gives CASRTRATGEQYF.

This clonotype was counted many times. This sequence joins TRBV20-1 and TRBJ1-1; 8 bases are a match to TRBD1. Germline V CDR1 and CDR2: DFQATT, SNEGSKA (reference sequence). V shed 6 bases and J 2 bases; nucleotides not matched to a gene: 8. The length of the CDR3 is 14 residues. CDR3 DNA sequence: TGCAGTGCAACTGAACAGGGGGTAAACACTGAAGCTTTCTTT. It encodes CSATEQGVNTEAFF.

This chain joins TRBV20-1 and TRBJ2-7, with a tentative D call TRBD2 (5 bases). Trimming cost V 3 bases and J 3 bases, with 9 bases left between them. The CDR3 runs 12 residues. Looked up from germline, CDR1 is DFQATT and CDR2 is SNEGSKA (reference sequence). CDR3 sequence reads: CSARDGDYEQYF. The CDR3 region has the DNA TGCAGTGCTAGGGACGGGGACTACGAGCAGTACTTC.

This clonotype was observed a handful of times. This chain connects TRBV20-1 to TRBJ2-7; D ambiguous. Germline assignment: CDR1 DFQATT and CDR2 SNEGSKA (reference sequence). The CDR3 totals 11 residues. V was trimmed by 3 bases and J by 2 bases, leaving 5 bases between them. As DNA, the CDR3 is TGCAGTGCTAGCCTCCCCTACGAGCAGTACTTC. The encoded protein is CSASLPYEQYF.

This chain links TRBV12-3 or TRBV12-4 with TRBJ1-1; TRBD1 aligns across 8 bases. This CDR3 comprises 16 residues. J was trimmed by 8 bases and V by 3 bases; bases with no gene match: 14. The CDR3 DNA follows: TGTGCCAGCAGTTTCCGGCAGGGGGCTGCGGGGGGGGAAGCTTTCTTT. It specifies CASSFRQGAAGGEAFF.

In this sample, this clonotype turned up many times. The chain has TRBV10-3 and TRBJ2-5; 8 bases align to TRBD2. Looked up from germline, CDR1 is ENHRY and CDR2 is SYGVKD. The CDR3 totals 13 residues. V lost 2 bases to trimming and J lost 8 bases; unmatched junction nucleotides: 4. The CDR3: CAISESGSNTQYF. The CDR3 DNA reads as TGTGCCATCAGTGAGAGCGGGAGTAATACCCAGTACTTC.

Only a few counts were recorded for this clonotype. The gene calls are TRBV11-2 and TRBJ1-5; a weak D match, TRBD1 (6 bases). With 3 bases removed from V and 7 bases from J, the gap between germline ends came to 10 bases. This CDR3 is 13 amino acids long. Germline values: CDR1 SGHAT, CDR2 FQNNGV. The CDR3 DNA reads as TGTGCCAGCAGCTTTGACAGGCAACAGCCCCAGCATTTT. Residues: CASSFDRQQPQHF.

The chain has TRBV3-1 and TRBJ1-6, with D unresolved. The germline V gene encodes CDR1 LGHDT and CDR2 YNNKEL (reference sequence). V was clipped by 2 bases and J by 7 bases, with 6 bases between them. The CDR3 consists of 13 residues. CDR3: CASSQLENSPLHF. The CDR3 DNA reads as TGTGCCAGCAGCCAACTGGAGAATTCACCCCTCCACTTT.

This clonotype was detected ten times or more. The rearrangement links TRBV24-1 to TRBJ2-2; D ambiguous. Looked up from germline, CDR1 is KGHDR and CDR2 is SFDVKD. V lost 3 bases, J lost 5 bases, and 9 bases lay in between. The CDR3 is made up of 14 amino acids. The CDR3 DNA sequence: TGTGCCACCAGTGATCCCACAGTTACCGGGGAGCTGTTTTTT. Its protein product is CATSDPTVTGELFF.

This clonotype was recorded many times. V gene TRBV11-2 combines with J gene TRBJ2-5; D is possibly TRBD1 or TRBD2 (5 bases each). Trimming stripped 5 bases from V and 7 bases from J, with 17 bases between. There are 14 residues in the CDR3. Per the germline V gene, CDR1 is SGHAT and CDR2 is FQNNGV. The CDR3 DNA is TGTGCCAGCAGCGCCCGCCGGGGCCCTTGGACCCAGTACTTC. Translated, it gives CASSARRGPWTQYF.

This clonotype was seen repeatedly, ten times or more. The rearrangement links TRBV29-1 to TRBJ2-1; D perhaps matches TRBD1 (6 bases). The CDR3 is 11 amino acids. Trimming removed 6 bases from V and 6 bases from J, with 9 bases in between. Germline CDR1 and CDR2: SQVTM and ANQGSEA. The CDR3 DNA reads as TGCAGCGTGGGACACTCCAATGAGCAGTTCTTC. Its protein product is CSVGHSNEQFF.

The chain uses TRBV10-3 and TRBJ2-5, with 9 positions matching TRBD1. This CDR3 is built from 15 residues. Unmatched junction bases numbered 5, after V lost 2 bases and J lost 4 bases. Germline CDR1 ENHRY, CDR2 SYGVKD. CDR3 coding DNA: TGTGCCATCAGTGAGCTGGGACAGGGTATAGAGACCCAGTACTTC. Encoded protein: CAISELGQGIETQYF.

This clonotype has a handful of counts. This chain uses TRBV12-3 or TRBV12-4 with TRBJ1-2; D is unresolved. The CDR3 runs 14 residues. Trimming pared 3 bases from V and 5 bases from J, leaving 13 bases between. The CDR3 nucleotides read TGTGCCAGCAGTTTCTCGGGATTTTCTTATGGCTACACCTTC. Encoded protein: CASSFSGFSYGYTF.

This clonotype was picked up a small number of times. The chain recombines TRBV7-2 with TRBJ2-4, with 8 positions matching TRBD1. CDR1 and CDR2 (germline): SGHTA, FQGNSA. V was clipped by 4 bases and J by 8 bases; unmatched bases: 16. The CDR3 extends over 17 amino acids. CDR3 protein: CASSSVYMATGGDIQYF. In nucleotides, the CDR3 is TGTGCCAGCAGCTCCGTTTATATGGCAACAGGGGGTGACATTCAGTACTTC.

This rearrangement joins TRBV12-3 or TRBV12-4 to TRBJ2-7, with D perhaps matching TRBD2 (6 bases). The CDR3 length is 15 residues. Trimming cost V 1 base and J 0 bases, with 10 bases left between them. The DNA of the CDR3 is TGTGCCAGCAGTTTAGTAGGCGGGATCTCCTACGAGCAGTACTTC. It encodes CASSLVGGISYEQYF.

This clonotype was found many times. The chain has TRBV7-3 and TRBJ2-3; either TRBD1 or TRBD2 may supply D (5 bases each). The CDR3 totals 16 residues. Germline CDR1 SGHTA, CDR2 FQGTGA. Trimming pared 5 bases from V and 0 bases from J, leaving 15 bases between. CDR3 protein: CASSPGTGVSTDTQYF. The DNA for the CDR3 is TGTGCCAGCAGCCCAGGGACGGGCGTTAGCACAGATACGCAGTATTTT.